This T cell receptor (beta chain) was obtained from a study of T-cell reconstitution after alpha-beta-depleted transplantation in children. Whole-study findings and limits: Several hundred rapidly expanded clones from non-depleted graft cells reportedly supplied alpha-beta T cells about two months post-transplant. T-cell numbers and diversity one year post-transplant derived largely from freshly generated T cells. At day 60, the high TCRbeta diversity found in some patients originated from recipient T cells and thymic progenitors that had survived.

Ten or more counts support this clonotype. Antigen unknown. Germline CDR1 is SQVTM and CDR2 is ANQGSEA. This CDR3 is 13 amino acids long. V gave up 5 bases and J gave up 6 bases; unmatched junction bases: 6. Unique molecular identifiers were incorporated when the TCRbeta library was constructed. TCRdb recomputed calls from the PCR reads with MiXCR, one row per CDR3 protein. The repertoire holds about 160,000 distinct CDR3 sequences, with roughly 11% as singletons. The source is a boy younger than 10 with acute myeloid leukemia, due to receive a stem cell transplant. The chain has TRBV29-1 and TRBJ2-2, with 7 bases that match TRBD1. The sequencing used PBMCs, collected before TCRalphabeta/CD19-depleted stem cell transplant. CDR3 nucleotides: TGCAGCGTTTGGCTACAGGGGCCCGGGGAGCTGTTTTTT. Protein sequence: CSVWLQGPGELFF.